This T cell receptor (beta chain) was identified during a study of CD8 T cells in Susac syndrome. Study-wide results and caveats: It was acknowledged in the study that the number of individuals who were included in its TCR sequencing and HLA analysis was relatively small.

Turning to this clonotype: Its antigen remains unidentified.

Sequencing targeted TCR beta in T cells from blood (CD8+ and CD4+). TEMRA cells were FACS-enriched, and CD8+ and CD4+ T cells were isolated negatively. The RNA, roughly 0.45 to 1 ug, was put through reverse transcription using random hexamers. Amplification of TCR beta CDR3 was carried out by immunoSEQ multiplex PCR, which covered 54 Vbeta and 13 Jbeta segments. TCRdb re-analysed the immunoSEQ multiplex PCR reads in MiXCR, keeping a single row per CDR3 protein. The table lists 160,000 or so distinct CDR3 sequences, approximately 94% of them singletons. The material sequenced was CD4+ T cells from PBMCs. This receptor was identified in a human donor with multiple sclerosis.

The CDR3 nucleotides are TGTGCCAGCAGTGAGCAGCAGGGCTTTTATCAGCCCCAGCATTTT. The encoded protein is CASSEQQGFYQPQHF. The gene calls are TRBV2 and TRBJ1-5; maybe TRBD1 (5 bases). V lost 3 bases and J lost 5, with 14 bases in between. Germline loops: CDR1 SNHLY, CDR2 FYNNEI. CDR3 length: 15 amino acids.